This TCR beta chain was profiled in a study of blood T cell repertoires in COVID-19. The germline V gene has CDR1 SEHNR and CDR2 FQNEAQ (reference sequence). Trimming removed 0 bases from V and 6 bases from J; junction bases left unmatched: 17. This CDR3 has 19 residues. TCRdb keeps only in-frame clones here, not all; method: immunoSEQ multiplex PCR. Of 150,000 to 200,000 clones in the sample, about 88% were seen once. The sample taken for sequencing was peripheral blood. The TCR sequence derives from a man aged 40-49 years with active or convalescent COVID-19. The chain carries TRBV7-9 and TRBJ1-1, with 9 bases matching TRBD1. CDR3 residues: CASSLAKNRGRNNIAEAFF. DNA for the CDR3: TGTGCCAGCAGCTTAGCGAAAAACAGGGGGCGCAATAATATCGCTGAAGCTTTCTTT.